This paragraph reports one T cell receptor beta chain. Per the germline V gene, CDR1 is MRHNA and CDR2 is SNTAGT. Germline trimming cut 0 bases from V and 3 bases from J; bases unmatched to any gene: 0. There are 16 residues in the CDR3. This sample is part of a study of cytomegalovirus exposure and HLA in healthy donors. The protocol was immunoSEQ multiplex PCR, while the TCRdb copy is restricted to in-frame clones and leaves out a portion. The repertoire holds around 70,000 clones, with 94% as singletons. The chain links TRBV6-4 to TRBJ2-2, with 11 positions matching TRBD2. Sequencing was performed on PBMCs. The receptor's source is a man aged 18 to 29 in good health and CMV-seropositive. The CDR3 region is CASSDSLAGDTGELFF. The CDR3 nucleotides are TGTGCCAGCAGTGACTCACTAGCGGGAGACACCGGGGAGCTGTTTTTT.